The clone carrying this TCR beta chain was detected only a few times. Its antigen remains unknown. This record comes from a study of cytomegalovirus exposure and HLA in healthy donors. Study-wide points: Under 20,000 TCR beta sequences were associated with HLA alleles at 0.05 false discovery rate in a later analysis. CMV serostatus was the sole immune exposure information available. A later analysis appeared to link common viral pathogens to several of the most significant clusters. Later analysis suggested most CMV-associated TCR beta chains were HLA-restricted.

PCR amplification relied on 60 Vbeta primers (plus 13 Jbeta primers). Measured with immunoSEQ multiplex PCR; TCRdb has only the in-frame clones, and not every one. The sample lists roughly 200,000 clones; about 70% were seen once. Germline V CDR1 and CDR2: SGHAT, FQNNGV. Trimming cost V 5 bases and J 3 bases; bases outside gene matches: 16. The length of the CDR3 is 17 residues. The chain uses TRBV11-2 and TRBJ2-7; 7 bases match TRBD2. This sequence originates from a woman aged 30 to 39 in good health and CMV-seronegative. Sequencing used PBMCs. As DNA, the CDR3 is TGTGCCAGCAGCCAAGAGGTTTTAGGGGCGGGGGTCTACGAGCAGTACTTC. Its protein is CASSQEVLGAGVYEQYF.